This TCR beta chain came from a study of cytotoxic CD8 clonotypes in ibrutinib-treated CLL. Overall study results and limits: Public clonotypes, found uncommonly, either contracted or stayed stable on treatment. The clonality went up when patients responded to ibrutinib and dropped back toward baseline at progression.

Assay used: immunoSEQ multiplex PCR; TCRdb lists only in-frame clones, some missing. The sample has nearly 50,000 clones, roughly 57% seen once. V shed 5 bases and J 2 bases; nucleotides not matched to a gene: 6. CDR1 is MNHEY and CDR2 is SVGAGI in the germline V gene. This CDR3 has 14 amino acids. This clone was picked up a small number of times. As yet, its antigen is unknown. The TCR was taken from a human donor with chronic lymphocytic leukemia. The chain links TRBV6-5 to TRBJ2-7, with 7 bases aligning to TRBD2. Specimen: PBMCs, collected after 24 months of ibrutinib treatment. CDR3 nucleotide sequence: TGTGCCAGCAGTACCGGAGGGAGGGCCTACGAGCAGTACTTC. Amino acids: CASSTGGRAYEQYF.